This section outlines one TCR beta chain sequence together with its context. Its antigen is as yet unknown. This entry comes from a study of cytomegalovirus exposure and HLA in healthy donors. Across the study: Of 398 genotyped donors, roughly 80% clustered with self-reported Caucasian donors.

The PCR used 60 Vbeta and 13 Jbeta primers. Profiling relied on immunoSEQ multiplex PCR, and the TCRdb table lists in-frame clones only, not all of them. Of 100,000 or so clones detected, approximately 80% appear once; the ten largest clones hold 10% to 13%. General study results and limits: Some TCR beta chains (around 160 of them) were listed as cytomegalovirus-associated. Only CMV serostatus was available as immune exposure information. Across HLA loci, a later analysis found differing TCR association rates, with DRB1 most and HLA-C fewest.

This CDR3 region has 16 residues. The germline V gene has CDR1 SGDLS and CDR2 YYNGEE. The trim removed 2 bases at V and 5 bases at J, leaving 8 bases unmatched. Material: PBMCs. The receptor was derived from a human donor in good health. The chain couples TRBV9 to TRBJ2-3; TRBD2 agrees at 10 bases. As DNA, the CDR3 is TGTGCCAGCAGCGTGAGGTCTAGCGGGAGTTTAGATACGCAGTATTTT. Translated, it gives CASSVRSSGSLDTQYF.